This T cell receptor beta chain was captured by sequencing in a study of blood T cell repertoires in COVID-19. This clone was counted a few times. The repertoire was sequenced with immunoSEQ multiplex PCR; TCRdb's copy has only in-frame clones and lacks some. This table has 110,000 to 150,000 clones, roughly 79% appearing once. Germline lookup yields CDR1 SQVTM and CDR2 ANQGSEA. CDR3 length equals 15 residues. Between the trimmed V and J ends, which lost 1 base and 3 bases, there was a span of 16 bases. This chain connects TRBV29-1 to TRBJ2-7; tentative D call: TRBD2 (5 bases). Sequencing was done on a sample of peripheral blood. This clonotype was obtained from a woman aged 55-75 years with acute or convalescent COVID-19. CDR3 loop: CSVEGFGFEGYEQYF. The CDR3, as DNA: TGCAGCGTTGAAGGGTTCGGGTTTGAGGGCTACGAGCAGTACTTC.